This T cell receptor beta chain was captured in a study of T cell responses to AZD1222 COVID-19 vaccine. V shed 10 bases and J 6 bases; nucleotides not matched to a gene: 10. CDR3 length equals 13 residues. Germline CDR1 reads SGHDN; CDR2 reads FVKESK. A remark on this clone: Antigen specificity is unknown.

TCRdb's copy holds only in-frame clones and misses some; the assay was immunoSEQ multiplex PCR. The sample has about 130,000 clones, roughly 90% seen once. Findings of the study overall: Females made up more of the donors, who were largely white British, and clonal diversity may have come out too low. Spike-specific TCR breadth and depth grew following two AZD1222 doses.

The rearrangement joins TRBV14 to TRBJ1-2; TRBD1 aligns across 8 bases. The TCR originated in an adult in good health. Here the sequenced sample was peripheral blood, taken on day 0 of AZD1222 vaccination. CDR3: CANEDRDQDGYTF. CDR3 in DNA: TGTGCCAACGAGGACAGGGATCAAGATGGCTACACCTTC.